This is a list of T cell receptor beta chains from one sample in a study of T cells in Graves' hyperthyroidism and ophthalmopathy. TCRdb ran MiXCR on the multiplex PCR reads and lists one entry per CDR3 protein. The sample lists some 500,000 distinct CDR3 sequences, 13% to 15% occurring once. Sequenced: blood. These receptors all come from a woman aged 18-29 years with Graves' hyperthyroidism. Each CDR3 is given with its conserved first and last residue. Size is omitted from some rows. Given values are once, few, many or a class for expanded clones.

V gene: TRBV5-6
clone size: .
J gene: TRBJ2-1
CDR3 length: 17
CDR3 protein: CASSLPTGYSSYNEQFF

V gene: TRBV6-1
clone size: .
J gene: TRBJ2-2
CDR3 length: 14
CDR3 protein: CASSDEVITGELFF

V gene: TRBV7-6
clone size: many
J gene: TRBJ1-2
CDR3 length: 17
CDR3 protein: CASSSYGDGSYNGGYTF

V gene: TRBV2
clone size: .
J gene: TRBJ1-6
CDR3 length: 13
CDR3 protein: CAGSEGTFSPLHF

V gene: TRBV7-9
clone size: many
J gene: TRBJ2-1
CDR3 length: 16
CDR3 protein: CASSPPGLASYNEQFF

V gene: TRBV7-9
clone size: few
J gene: TRBJ2-2
CDR3 length: 13
CDR3 protein: CASSLGKAGELFF

V gene: TRBV20-1
clone size: .
J gene: TRBJ2-1
CDR3 length: 15
CDR3 protein: CSAAPGLAGANEQFF

V gene: TRBV20-1
clone size: many
J gene: TRBJ2-4
CDR3 length: 16
CDR3 protein: CSASPPTSLTKNIQYF

V gene: TRBV6-1
clone size: once
J gene: TRBJ1-6
CDR3 length: 22
CDR3 protein: CASSEVSRGGRPRQGGRSPLHF

V gene: TRBV16
clone size: .
J gene: TRBJ2-7
CDR3 length: 14
CDR3 protein: CASSQSGLPYEQYF

V gene: TRBV20-1
clone size: many
J gene: TRBJ1-2
CDR3 length: 14
CDR3 protein: CSARSSRTGYGYTF

V gene: TRBV12-3/TRBV12-4
clone size: many
J gene: TRBJ1-1
CDR3 length: 14
CDR3 protein: CASSSTGQLTEAFF

V gene: TRBV20-1
clone size: few
J gene: TRBJ2-1
CDR3 length: 15
CDR3 protein: CSATTGTTGPNEQFF

V gene: TRBV28
clone size: many
J gene: TRBJ2-1
CDR3 length: 17
CDR3 protein: CASSSWTSGGLGNEQFF

V gene: TRBV12-3/TRBV12-4
clone size: many
J gene: TRBJ1-4
CDR3 length: 14
CDR3 protein: CASVEGTGVGKLFF

V gene: TRBV18
clone size: many
J gene: TRBJ1-1
CDR3 length: 13
CDR3 protein: CASSQGENTEAFF

V gene: TRBV20-1
clone size: few
J gene: TRBJ2-4
CDR3 length: 15
CDR3 protein: CSARRDSVGKNIQYF

V gene: TRBV9
clone size: few
J gene: TRBJ2-3
CDR3 length: 17
CDR3 protein: CASSVLSGGTSTDTQYF

V gene: TRBV27
clone size: few
J gene: TRBJ1-6
CDR3 length: 15
CDR3 protein: CASSLGLTGNSPLHF

V gene: TRBV20-1
clone size: many
J gene: TRBJ1-5
CDR3 length: 13
CDR3 protein: CSVRLGPNQPQHF

V gene: TRBV6-9
clone size: few
J gene: TRBJ2-7
CDR3 length: 16
CDR3 protein: CASSYRPPEHSYEQYF

V gene: TRBV6-1
clone size: .
J gene: TRBJ1-4
CDR3 length: 13
CDR3 protein: CASSEGLREKLFF

V gene: TRBV6-5
clone size: few
J gene: TRBJ2-5
CDR3 length: 11
CDR3 protein: CASSYRDHLYF

V gene: TRBV12-5
clone size: many
J gene: TRBJ2-1
CDR3 length: 16
CDR3 protein: CASGPQHESLANEQFF

V gene: TRBV7-2
clone size: many
J gene: TRBJ1-2
CDR3 length: 12
CDR3 protein: CALKSGTYGYTF

V gene: TRBV20-1
clone size: few
J gene: TRBJ2-7
CDR3 length: 15
CDR3 protein: CSARGLAGASYEQYF

V gene: TRBV7-3
clone size: .
J gene: TRBJ1-1
CDR3 length: 14
CDR3 protein: CASSLGPWGTEAFF

V gene: TRBV5-1
clone size: .
J gene: TRBJ2-1
CDR3 length: 15
CDR3 protein: CASSWNQGAGNEQFF

V gene: TRBV28
clone size: few
J gene: TRBJ2-7
CDR3 length: 14
CDR3 protein: CASTSGEVTYEQYF

V gene: TRBV7-9
clone size: .
J gene: TRBJ2-5
CDR3 length: 13
CDR3 protein: CASSPDQLETQYF

V gene: TRBV5-1
clone size: few
J gene: TRBJ2-6
CDR3 length: 18
CDR3 protein: CASGRYGNPTSGANVLTF

V gene: TRBV9
clone size: many
J gene: TRBJ2-1
CDR3 length: 20
CDR3 protein: CASSVTASGRTTSSYNEQFF

V gene: TRBV29-1
clone size: many
J gene: TRBJ1-2
CDR3 length: 15
CDR3 protein: CSVEGDKGENYGYTF

V gene: TRBV14
clone size: few
J gene: TRBJ1-1
CDR3 length: 14
CDR3 protein: CASSQSWQGSEAFF

V gene: TRBV12-3/TRBV12-4
clone size: many
J gene: TRBJ1-2
CDR3 length: 14
CDR3 protein: CASSPLTMPVGYTF

V gene: TRBV10-3
clone size: many
J gene: TRBJ1-2
CDR3 length: 15
CDR3 protein: CAISQRDSPNYGYTF

V gene: TRBV7-9
clone size: few
J gene: TRBJ1-1
CDR3 length: 14
CDR3 protein: CASSLVYEPTEAFF

V gene: TRBV12-5
clone size: .
J gene: TRBJ2-7
CDR3 length: 11
CDR3 protein: CASGPPARQYF

V gene: TRBV12-3/TRBV12-4
clone size: many
J gene: TRBJ2-3
CDR3 length: 15
CDR3 protein: CASSYASGLTDTQYF

V gene: TRBV5-1
clone size: .
J gene: TRBJ2-1
CDR3 length: 15
CDR3 protein: CASSTGTQRYNEQFF

V gene: TRBV11-3
clone size: many
J gene: TRBJ2-2
CDR3 length: 15
CDR3 protein: CASSPAGDRTGELFF

V gene: TRBV3-1
clone size: .
J gene: TRBJ1-2
CDR3 length: 14
CDR3 protein: CASSPLDRVDGYTF

V gene: TRBV20-1
clone size: once
J gene: TRBJ2-5
CDR3 length: 14
CDR3 protein: CSGKTSGVKETQYF

V gene: TRBV6-2/TRBV6-3
clone size: many
J gene: TRBJ2-1
CDR3 length: 14
CDR3 protein: CASSSRMVFYEQFF

V gene: TRBV6-1
clone size: many
J gene: TRBJ1-5
CDR3 length: 14
CDR3 protein: CASSFDRANQPQHF

V gene: TRBV20-1
clone size: once
J gene: TRBJ1-5
CDR3 length: 15
CDR3 protein: CSARERGPRGQPQHF

V gene: TRBV19
clone size: few
J gene: TRBJ2-1
CDR3 length: 14
CDR3 protein: CASLGGVSYNEQFF

V gene: TRBV29-1
clone size: few
J gene: TRBJ1-2
CDR3 length: 11
CDR3 protein: CSVPQGPGYTF

V gene: TRBV7-8
clone size: .
J gene: TRBJ2-3
CDR3 length: 16
CDR3 protein: CASSLRSSGSADTQYF

V gene: TRBV12-3/TRBV12-4
clone size: many
J gene: TRBJ1-5
CDR3 length: 14
CDR3 protein: CASSLDGRRQPQHF

V gene: TRBV20-1
clone size: many
J gene: TRBJ1-1
CDR3 length: 14
CDR3 protein: CSARPGQPNTEAFF

V gene: TRBV18
clone size: few
J gene: TRBJ1-4
CDR3 length: 13
CDR3 protein: CASSPGDNEKLFF

V gene: TRBV5-8
clone size: few
J gene: TRBJ1-5
CDR3 length: 14
CDR3 protein: CASSLDDSNQPQHF